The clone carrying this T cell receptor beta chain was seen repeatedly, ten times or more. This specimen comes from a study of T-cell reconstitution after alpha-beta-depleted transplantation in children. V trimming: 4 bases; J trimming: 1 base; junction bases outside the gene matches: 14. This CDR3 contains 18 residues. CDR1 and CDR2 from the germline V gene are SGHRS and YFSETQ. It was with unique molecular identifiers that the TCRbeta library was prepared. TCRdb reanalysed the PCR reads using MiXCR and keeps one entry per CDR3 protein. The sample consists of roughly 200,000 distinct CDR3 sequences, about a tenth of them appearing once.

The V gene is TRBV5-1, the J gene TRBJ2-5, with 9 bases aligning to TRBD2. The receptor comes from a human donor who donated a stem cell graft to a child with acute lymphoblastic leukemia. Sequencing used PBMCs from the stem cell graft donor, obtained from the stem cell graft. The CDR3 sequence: CASSPGGLAGSLQETQYF. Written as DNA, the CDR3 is TGCGCCAGCAGCCCCGGCGGTCTAGCGGGGTCGCTCCAAGAGACCCAGTACTTC.